This TCR beta chain was sequenced for a study of OX40 agonist ivuxolimab in advanced cancers. About the study: Of the patients, three showed partial responses, one with hepatocellular carcinoma and two with cutaneous melanoma. Study outcomes and limitations: Compared with others, partial responders at 0.1-3.0 mg/kg displayed clonal expansion among the lowest. Blood T cells, both CD4+ and CD8+, expanded clonally by week 6 at 0.1 to 3.0 mg/kg.

Concerning this clone: What it binds is not known.

V dropped 0 bases and J dropped 7 bases, with 13 bases sitting between them. The CDR3 runs to 14 residues. In germline, CDR1 is GTSNPN, CDR2 SVGIG (reference sequence). Sampled blood was obtained at baseline, cycle 4 day 1, and cycle 7 day 1. The assay was immunoSEQ multiplex PCR, and TCRdb's table has in-frame clones only and misses some. The data contain about 120,000 clones, around 91% of them singletons. Specimen: CD4+ or CD8+ T cells sorted from blood, collected in a trial of the OX40 agonist ivuxolimab. The chain links TRBV30 to TRBJ1-5; a possible D gene is TRBD1 (5 bases). This sequence originates from an adult with an advanced solid tumor such as melanoma, head and neck, liver or kidney cancer. The CDR3 coding sequence is TGTGCCTGGAGTGTTGGGCAGACAGTACAGCCCCAGCATTTT. It codes for CAWSVGQTVQPQHF.